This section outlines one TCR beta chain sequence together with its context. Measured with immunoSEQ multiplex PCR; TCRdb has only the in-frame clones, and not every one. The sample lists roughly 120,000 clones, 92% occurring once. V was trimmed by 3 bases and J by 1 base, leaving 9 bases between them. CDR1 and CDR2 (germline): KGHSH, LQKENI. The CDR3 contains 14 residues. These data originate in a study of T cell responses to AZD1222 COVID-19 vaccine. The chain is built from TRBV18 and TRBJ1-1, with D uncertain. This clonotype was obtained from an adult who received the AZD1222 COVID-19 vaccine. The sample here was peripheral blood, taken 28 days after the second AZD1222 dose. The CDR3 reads CASSPLTSNTEAFF. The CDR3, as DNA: TGTGCCAGCTCACCTCTGACATCGAACACTGAAGCTTTCTTT.